The source of this T cell receptor (beta chain) is a study of blood T cell repertoires in COVID-19. On the study more broadly: Donors in the United States, Italy and Spain gave samples during acute or convalescent COVID-19. PBMCs, B-cell-depleted T cells, or T cells were the source of the cDNA or gDNA that made up the material.

Recruits, aged roughly 18 to 95 years, lived in 24 US areas. Self-reported history from a screening survey and questionnaire set each donor's cohort. Sequencing was performed with immunoSEQ multiplex PCR; in TCRdb, only in-frame clones are kept and a portion is missing. The sample lists approximately 200,000 clones; over 75% were seen once. With V trimmed by 4 bases and J by 5 bases, 8 bases remained unmatched. Per the germline V gene, CDR1 is SGHVS and CDR2 is FNYEAQ. The length of the CDR3 is 16 residues. The chain links TRBV7-6 to TRBJ2-2; 9 bases match TRBD2. Sample: PBMCs or T cells enriched from blood (not recorded which). The TCR originated in a woman younger than 30 in a cohort exposed to, infected with or recovered from COVID-19 (not recorded which). The CDR3 DNA sequence: TGTGCCAGCAGCTCGAGGCGGGGGGGCCCAACCGGGGAGCTGTTTTTT. Protein product: CASSSRRGGPTGELFF.